These 22 T cell receptor beta chains came from one sample sequenced in a study of blood T cell repertoires in COVID-19. Here immunoSEQ multiplex PCR was the method, and the copy in TCRdb shows in-frame clones only, minus some. The sample lists 150,000 to 200,000 clones, 85% occurring once. Sequencing input: peripheral blood. These receptors all come from a human donor with acute or convalescent COVID-19. The donor label of this sample is uncertain.

This chain links TRBV4-1 with TRBJ1-6; D might be TRBD1 (5 bases). Germline V lookup: CDR1 MGHRA, CDR2 YSYEKL. Trimming removed 5 bases at V and 7 bases at J, with 15 bases between. The CDR3 has 15 amino acids. The CDR3 region has the DNA TGCGCCAGCAGCTCCAGGGTCCCTGGGAATTCACCCCTCCACTTT. Amino acid sequence: CASSSRVPGNSPLHF.

The chain couples TRBV6-5 to TRBJ1-2; 7 nucleotides line up with TRBD1. The CDR3 runs to 12 residues. J lost 5 bases, V lost 7 bases, and 4 bases had no gene match. Germline CDR1 and CDR2: MNHEY and SVGAGI. CDR3 protein: CASIRGMYGYTF. The CDR3 DNA reads as TGTGCCAGCATCAGGGGGATGTATGGCTACACCTTC.

In DNA, the CDR3 is TGTGCCAGCAGTCCCGGGACAGGGTTTGGCGGCTACACCTTC. Encoded protein: CASSPGTGFGGYTF. This sequence joins TRBV6-4 and TRBJ1-2; 9 positions match TRBD1. Germline assignment: CDR1 MRHNA and CDR2 SNTAGT. The CDR3 contains 14 residues. J gave up 8 bases and V 5 bases, and 9 bases lay outside the gene matches.

The chain is built from TRBV4-3 and TRBJ2-7; the D gene is possibly TRBD2 (6 bases). CDR3 size: 14 residues. Germline V gives CDR1 LGHNA, CDR2 YSLEER. The V and J ends lost 2 bases and 3 bases respectively, with 11 bases between them. Here the CDR3 reads CASSQPSGDYEQYF. The DNA of the CDR3 is TGCGCCAGCAGCCAACCTTCGGGGGACTACGAGCAGTACTTC.

The chain uses TRBV27 and TRBJ2-7; TRBD1 agrees at 8 bases. The CDR3 runs 15 residues. Germline CDR1 MNHEY, CDR2 SMNVEV (reference sequence). After removal of 6 bases from V and 2 bases from J, the junction contained 9 bases not matched to a gene. In DNA form, the CDR3 reads TGTGCCAGCAGGCGGGGACAGGTTGACGCCTACGAGCAGTACTTC. Its protein product is CASRRGQVDAYEQYF.

V gene TRBV5-1 combines with J gene TRBJ1-4; the D is unclear. Germline V CDR1 and CDR2: SGHRS, YFSETQ. V gave up 2 bases and J gave up 8 bases, with 13 bases separating them. This CDR3 is built from 14 residues. CDR3 in DNA: TGCGCCAGCAGCTTTCGCCGCTTGGGCGAAAAACTGTTTTTT. It encodes CASSFRRLGEKLFF.

This sequence joins TRBV7-9 and TRBJ2-1, with 10 bases identical to TRBD1. The ends lost 2 bases at V and 0 bases at J; junction bases unmatched: 7. The CDR3 loop spans 18 amino acids. Germline CDR1 reads SEHNR; CDR2 reads FQNEAQ (reference sequence). CDR3 loop: CASSLSRTGGSSYNEQFF. The CDR3, as DNA: TGTGCCAGCAGCTTAAGCCGGACAGGGGGTTCCTCCTACAATGAGCAGTTCTTC.

V and J are TRBV3-1 (or the pseudogene TRBV3-2) and TRBJ1-2; no reliable D call. The V gene's germline CDR1 is LGHDT and CDR2 YNNKEL (reference sequence). V was trimmed by 1 base and J by 8 bases, leaving 11 bases between them. The CDR3 is 13 residues long. CDR3 in amino acids: CASSQGYSWGYTF. The DNA of the CDR3 is TGTGCCAGCAGCCAAGGGTACAGTTGGGGCTACACCTTC.

A single count supports this clone. The rearrangement links TRBV27 to TRBJ2-7; D may be TRBD2 (6 bases). The CDR3 loop spans 13 amino acids. Trimming pared 9 bases from V and 0 bases from J, leaving 12 bases between. Germline CDR1 and CDR2: MNHEY and SMNVEV (reference sequence). CDR3 residues: CASSGRTSYEQYF. In DNA form, the CDR3 reads TGTGCCAGTTCCGGGAGAACCTCCTACGAGCAGTACTTC.

The chain combines TRBV5-1 with TRBJ1-6, with D perhaps TRBD1 (5 bases). The CDR3 runs 15 residues. V gave up 3 bases and J gave up 4 bases, with 11 bases separating them. Germline V gene sequence: CDR1 SGHRS, CDR2 YFSETQ. CDR3 bases: TGCGCCAGCAGCTCCCAGGGACTTTATAATTCACCCCTCCACTTT. It is translated as CASSSQGLYNSPLHF. Combining the CDR3 with reference TRBV5-1 and TRBJ1-6 gives the whole variable domain KAGVTQTPRYLIKTRGQQVTLSCSPISGHRSVSWYQQTPGQGLQFLFEYFSETQRNKGNFPGRFSGRQFSNSRSEMNVSTLELGDSALYLCASSSQGLYNSPLHFGNGTRLTVT.

V gene TRBV9 combines with J gene TRBJ1-3; D may be TRBD1 (5 bases). The ends were cut back, 0 bases at V and 0 bases at J, with 7 bases in the middle. CDR3 length: 15 residues. Per the germline V gene, CDR1 is SGDLS and CDR2 is YYNGEE. CDR3 coding DNA: TGTGCCAGCAGCGTAGAAGACAGCTCTGGAAACACCATATATTTT. Translating it yields CASSVEDSSGNTIYF. Full variable domain (remainder filled in from reference TRBV9 and TRBJ1-3): DSGVTQTPKHLITATGQRVTLRCSPRSGDLSVYWYQQSLDQGLQFLIQYYNGEERAKGNILERFSAQQFPDLHSELNLSSLELGDSALYFCASSVEDSSGNTIYFGEGSWLTVV.

The chain is built from TRBV2 and TRBJ2-2; D not resolved. In germline, CDR1 is SNHLY, CDR2 FYNNEI. The CDR3 sequence is 15 residues long. Trimming cost V 3 bases and J 3 bases, with 11 bases left between them. The CDR3 reads CASSETDTYTGELFF. The CDR3 DNA reads TGTGCCAGCAGTGAGACCGACACATACACCGGGGAGCTGTTTTTT. Looking up the rest from reference TRBV2 and TRBJ2-2 gives the full variable domain: EPEVTQTPSHQVTQMGQEVILRCVPISNHLYFYWYRQILGQKVEFLVSFYNNEISEKSEIFDDQFSVERPDGSNFTLKIRSTKLEDSAMYFCASSETDTYTGELFFGEGSRLTVL.

Only a few counts were recorded for this clone. The V call is TRBV19, the J call TRBJ2-6; tentative D call: TRBD1 (6 bases). V was trimmed by 8 bases and J by 3 bases, leaving 20 bases between them. The CDR3 runs 17 residues. Germline V gene sequence: CDR1 LNHDA, CDR2 SQIVND (reference sequence). The CDR3 sequence is CASYQGTQGVGANVLTF. For the CDR3, the DNA is TGTGCCAGTTATCAGGGGACCCAGGGAGTTGGGGCCAACGTCCTGACTTTC.

The chain has TRBV10-2 and TRBJ1-1; D perhaps matches TRBD1 (5 bases). In germline, CDR1 is WSHSY, CDR2 SAAADI. The V and J ends lost 7 bases and 6 bases respectively, with 21 bases between them. There are 15 residues in the CDR3. The chain's CDR3 is CASNSRSEGMAEAFF. CDR3 coding DNA: TGCGCCAGCAACTCCCGGTCGGAGGGGATGGCTGAAGCTTTCTTT.

The count of this clone is one. This rearrangement joins TRBV5-1 to TRBJ2-3; TRBD1 might be the D (5 bases). Trimming stripped 5 bases from V and 1 base from J, with 11 bases between. CDR1 and CDR2 (germline): SGHRS, YFSETQ. The CDR3 loop spans 14 amino acids. CDR3 in DNA: TGCGCCAGCAGGCCACAGGCAGGCACAGATACGCAGTATTTT. Its translation is CASRPQAGTDTQYF.

The chain is built from TRBV24-1 and TRBJ1-1; 7 bases fit TRBD1. CDR3 length: 12 residues. Trimming removed 4 bases from V and 9 bases from J; junction bases left unmatched: 4. Germline CDR1 and CDR2: KGHDR and SFDVKD. This CDR3 reads CATSDVTGKAFF. The CDR3 DNA reads as TGTGCCACCAGTGACGTGACAGGGAAAGCTTTCTTT.

This chain connects TRBV3-1 (or the pseudogene TRBV3-2) to TRBJ2-7; tentative D call: TRBD2 (5 bases). CDR3 length equals 14 residues. CDR1 is LGHDT, CDR2 YNNKEL, per germline (reference sequence). Trimming removed 8 bases at V and 2 bases at J, with 16 bases between. The CDR3 loop is CASRGSGGAYEQYF. The CDR3 DNA is TGTGCCAGCCGGGGAAGCGGTGGGGCCTACGAGCAGTACTTC.

The rearrangement uses TRBV5-4 and TRBJ2-3; 11 bases are shared with TRBD2. V was clipped by 4 bases and J by 1 base; unmatched bases: 8. The germline gives CDR1 SGHNT, CDR2 YYREEE (reference sequence). The CDR3 is made up of 17 amino acids. As DNA, the CDR3 is TGTGCCAGCAGCATCCTTTTACTAGCGGGGGGCACAGATACGCAGTATTTT. This codes for CASSILLLAGGTDTQYF.

The rearrangement joins TRBV7-9 to TRBJ2-7; 7 nucleotides align to TRBD1. The CDR3 is 14 residues long. The germline V gene has CDR1 SEHNR and CDR2 FQNEAQ (reference sequence). Trimming at V came to 0 bases and at J to 3 bases, leaving 2 bases not matched to a gene. CDR3 coding DNA: TGTGCCAGCAGCTTAGCGGGACAGCTCTACGAGCAGTACTTC. As protein: CASSLAGQLYEQYF.

This rearrangement joins TRBV15 to TRBJ1-2; 7 nucleotides match TRBD1. The CDR3 covers 13 residues. The germline V gene encodes CDR1 LNHNV and CDR2 YYDKDF (reference sequence). The ends lost 4 bases at V and 8 bases at J; junction bases unmatched: 7. CDR3 sequence (DNA): TGTGCCACCAGCATCGACAGGGTAGTAGGCTACACCTTC. Protein sequence: CATSIDRVVGYTF.

This clone was seen once. This chain's CDR3 is CASSEPTGLSEKLFF. CDR3 nucleotide sequence: TGTGCCAGCAGTGAACCGACAGGGCTGTCGGAAAAACTGTTTTTT. The chain has TRBV25-1 and TRBJ1-4; TRBD1 aligns across 7 bases. Looked up from germline, CDR1 is MGHDK and CDR2 is SYGVNS. This CDR3 is 15 amino acids long. The ends lost 2 bases at V and 8 bases at J; junction bases unmatched: 8.

This clone was detected only a few times. The chain carries TRBV18 and TRBJ2-5; D gene uncertain. This CDR3 contains 14 residues. Germline V lookup: CDR1 KGHSH, CDR2 LQKENI. The V gene lost 2 bases and the J gene lost 2 bases, with 9 bases spanning the gap. For the CDR3, the DNA is TGTGCCAGCTCACCAGGTAACAGACAAGAGACCCAGTACTTC. Its translation is CASSPGNRQETQYF.